These T cell receptor beta chains were read from a single sample in a study of beta chain features in type 1 diabetes. TCRdb's table, derived via immunoSEQ multiplex PCR, lists solely in-frame clones and lacks some. Among about 160,000 clones listed, 6.5% to 9.5% were seen once. The material sequenced was central memory CD4+ T cells from blood. All receptors come from a woman aged 40 to 49 with type 1 diabetes. The CDR3 runs from the conserved cysteine through the conserved F or W. D genes are given only for firm matches. Expanded clones get a size class; other rows say once, few or many, or leave the size out.

few	TRBV7-9	TRBD1	TRBJ2-6	TGTGCCAGCAGCACGAGACAGGGCGCGTACTCTGGGGCCAACGTCCTGACTTTC	CASSTRQGAYSGANVLTF
many	TRBV28	TRBD1	TRBJ2-1	TGTGCCAGCAGTCCCCCCCTAGGGACAGGGTTCGTCAATGAGCAGTTCTTC	CASSPPLGTGFVNEQFF
few	TRBV19	.	TRBJ1-1	TGTGCCAGTACGAACAGCCAGAACACTGAAGCTTTCTTT	CASTNSQNTEAFF
few	TRBV28	TRBD1	TRBJ1-5	TGTGCCAGCAGTTCCTCCCCCAACCGGCCAGGGGGTAATCAGCCCCAGCATTTT	CASSSSPNRPGGNQPQHF
few	TRBV27	.	TRBJ2-5	TGTGCCAGCAGTTTCGATGAGTTTGGGACCCAGTACTTC	CASSFDEFGTQYF
.	TRBV6-6	.	TRBJ1-5	TGTGCCGGGGGGACGGTTAGCAATCAGCCCCAGCATTTT	CAGGTVSNQPQHF
.	TRBV5-1	TRBD1	TRBJ2-7	TGCGCCAGCAGCCCGGACAGGTTAGAGAGCGAGCAGTACTTC	CASSPDRLESEQYF
.	TRBV4-2	.	TRBJ2-3	TGTGCCAGCAGCTCGAACCCCGCGACAGATACGCAGTATTTT	CASSSNPATDTQYF
few	TRBV7-9	TRBD1	TRBJ1-6	TGTGCCAGCAGCTCGACAGGGGAAGGCTCCTATAATTCACCCCTCCACTTT	CASSSTGEGSYNSPLHF
few	TRBV19	TRBD1	TRBJ1-1	TGTGCCAGTAGCACGCAGGGGGCCACTGAAGCTTTCTTT	CASSTQGATEAFF
once	TRBV7-9	.	TRBJ1-1	TGTGCCAGCAGCACCGGACAGTCGAACACTGAAGCTTTCTTT	CASSTGQSNTEAFF
.	TRBV30	.	TRBJ1-2	TGTGCCTGGAGCGAGGACAGCGCCTTCTATGGCTACACCTTC	CAWSEDSAFYGYTF
.	TRBV2	.	TRBJ1-5	TGTGCCAGCAGTGCGCAGTATAGCAATCAGCCCCAGCATTTT	CASSAQYSNQPQHF